The 19 T cell receptor beta chains in this list originate from one sample, sequenced in a study of post-analysis software for immune sequencing data. Study outcomes and limitations: Patients showed TRBV5-6, TRBV5-1 and TRBV20-1 among several TRBV segments more frequent than in controls.

These receptors are not linked to any known antigen. Researchers reported that TCR beta cDNA libraries carried unique molecular identifiers. TCRdb ran MiXCR on the PCR reads and lists one entry per CDR3 protein. This table holds roughly 400,000 distinct CDR3 sequences, about 40% found once. Sequencing input: blood. All receptors derive from a girl aged 2 to 10 with multiple sclerosis.

CDR3 loop: CAISPGTGVPEQYF. CDR3 DNA: TGTGCCATCAGTCCCGGGACAGGGGTCCCCGAGCAGTACTTC. V gene TRBV10-3 combines with J gene TRBJ2-4; 10 nucleotides align to TRBD1. The assigned J gene may be wrong: the sequence end matches TRBJ2-7 better. Germline V CDR1 and CDR2: ENHRY, SYGVKD. This CDR3 comprises 14 residues.

V gene TRBV7-9 combines with J gene TRBJ2-5; TRBD2 agrees at 9 bases. The DNA end lines up better with TRBJ2-7; the J call may be wrong. The CDR3 sequence is 17 residues long. Germline CDR1 is SEHNR and CDR2 is FQNEAQ (reference sequence). The CDR3, as DNA: TGTGCCAGCAGCCCCCGAGTTGGCCTAGCGGGATTTTACGAGCAGTACTTC. Residues: CASSPRVGLAGFYEQYF.

The table lists this clonotype with a few counts. CDR3 residues: CASSQDLMWTAASTDTQYF. The CDR3 region has the DNA TGTGCCAGCAGCCAAGATCTTATGTGGACGGCAGCTAGCACAGATACGCAGTATTTT. The chain uses TRBV14 and TRBJ2-3; D call uncertain. The CDR3 length is 19 residues. Germline assignment: CDR1 SGHDN and CDR2 FVKESK. Trimming pared 0 bases from V and 0 bases from J, leaving 19 bases between.

This clonotype has a handful of counts. The chain employs TRBV29-1 and TRBJ1-2; D is undetermined. Germline V lookup: CDR1 SQVTM, CDR2 ANQGSEA. The CDR3 has 8 residues. CDR3 DNA: TGCACACACGACGGCTACACCTTC. Translated: CTHDGYTF.

This clonotype was seen a few times. The chain links TRBV3-1 to TRBJ1-2, with TRBD1 matching over 7 bases. J was trimmed by 2 bases and V by 4 bases; bases with no gene match: 7. The germline V gene has CDR1 LGHDT and CDR2 YNNKEL (reference sequence). The CDR3 consists of 15 residues. In DNA, the CDR3 is TGTGCCAGCAGCCCCAGACAGGGAACAAACTATGGCTACACCTTC. It specifies CASSPRQGTNYGYTF.

CDR3 amino acids: CASSEGPGLGQPQHF. The CDR3, as DNA: TGTGCCAGCAGTGAAGGTCCGGGCCTTGGTCAGCCCCAGCATTTT. The V and J genes are TRBV6-1 and TRBJ1-5, with D unresolved. Trimming removed 1 base from V and 6 bases from J, with 13 bases in between. The CDR3 consists of 15 residues. CDR1 is MNHNS, CDR2 SASEGT, per germline.

The chain employs TRBV9 and TRBJ2-6; TRBD1 aligns across 7 bases. Per germline, CDR1 SGDLS and CDR2 YYNGEE. The CDR3 is 18 amino acids. The ends lost 3 bases at V and 1 base at J; junction bases unmatched: 10. CDR3 sequence reads: CASSATGFGLSGANVLTF. The CDR3 DNA is TGTGCCAGCAGCGCGACAGGGTTTGGGCTTTCTGGGGCCAACGTCCTGACTTTC. Drawing the rest from reference TRBV9 and TRBJ2-6, the complete variable domain is DSGVTQTPKHLITATGQRVTLRCSPRSGDLSVYWYQQSLDQGLQFLIQYYNGEERAKGNILERFSAQQFPDLHSELNLSSLELGDSALYFCASSATGFGLSGANVLTFGAGSRLTVL.

This clonotype appeared a few times. V and J are TRBV12-3 or TRBV12-4 and TRBJ1-2; D gene uncertain. The CDR3 is 15 residues long. The V end was cut by 2 bases, the J end by 0 bases, with 10 bases between. CDR3 sequence reads: CASSLSPETNYGYTF. The CDR3 nucleotides read TGTGCCAGCAGTTTAAGCCCGGAAACTAACTATGGCTACACCTTC.

This clonotype was counted once. This sequence joins TRBV4-3 and TRBJ2-1, with D possibly being TRBD2 (6 bases). V was cut by 4 bases and J by 13 bases, with 23 bases left in between. CDR1 is LGHNA, CDR2 YSLEER, per germline. The CDR3 sequence is 15 residues long. The CDR3 sequence is CASSPAGLLQETQFF. The CDR3 DNA is TGCGCCAGCAGCCCAGCGGGCCTACTCCAAGAGACCCAGTTCTTC.

The V gene is TRBV28, the J gene TRBJ1-5; D not resolved. V was clipped by 8 bases and J by 0 bases, with 14 bases between them. The CDR3 is 15 residues long. Germline V CDR1 and CDR2: MDHEN, SYDVKM. CDR3 sequence (DNA): TGTGCCAGCGGGCCCGGGAAGAATAGCAATCAGCCCCAGCATTTT. It specifies CASGPGKNSNQPQHF. Filled out from reference TRBV28 and TRBJ1-5, the complete variable domain reads DVKVTQSSRYLVKRTGEKVFLECVQDMDHENMFWYRQDPGLGLRLIYFSYDVKMKEKGDIPEGYSVSREKKERFSLILESASTNQTSMYLCASGPGKNSNQPQHFGDGTRLSIL.

J is TRBJ2-7 and V is TRBV6-5; perhaps TRBD1 as D (6 bases). V lost 0 bases to trimming and J lost 2 bases, with 17 bases between them. The germline V gene encodes CDR1 MNHEY and CDR2 SVGAGI. This CDR3 is built from 17 residues. The CDR3 region has the DNA TGTGCCAGCAGTTACTCGCCAGGGCTAGGGGGACCCTACGAGCAGTACTTC. This translates into CASSYSPGLGGPYEQYF.

This clonotype was detected only a few times. The V gene is TRBV5-1, the J gene TRBJ1-2, with 7 bases matching TRBD1. J was trimmed by 1 base and V by 4 bases; bases with no gene match: 10. CDR1 is SGHRS and CDR2 is YFSETQ in the germline V gene. This CDR3 has 16 amino acids. As DNA, the CDR3 is TGCGCCAGCAGCCCTACCGGGACAGAACATAACTATGGCTACACCTTC. Amino acids: CASSPTGTEHNYGYTF.

V gene TRBV5-1 combines with J gene TRBJ2-1, with TRBD2 matching 9 bases. The germline V gene has CDR1 SGHRS and CDR2 YFSETQ. Trimming at V came to 4 bases and at J to 9 bases, leaving 11 bases not matched to a gene. The CDR3 consists of 15 residues. The CDR3 DNA sequence: TGCGCCAGCAGCCCCCATGATAGCGGGAGTGGTGAGCAGTTCTTC. It encodes CASSPHDSGSGEQFF.

This clonotype showed up just a few times. V usage is TRBV29-1 and J usage is TRBJ2-7; 9 nucleotides match TRBD2. CDR3 length: 17 residues. V lost 5 bases to trimming and J lost 6 bases; unmatched junction nucleotides: 20. The germline gives CDR1 SQVTM, CDR2 ANQGSEA. The CDR3 loop reads CSVMVLSVQGLALEQYF. The CDR3 DNA sequence: TGCAGCGTTATGGTCCTTTCAGTTCAGGGACTAGCCCTCGAGCAGTACTTC.

The CDR3 nucleotides read TGTGCCAGCAGTGAGCGGGTCGACAGCACCCGTCACACCTTC. It translates to CASSERVDSTRHTF. The chain joins TRBV2 to TRBJ1-2, with D perhaps TRBD1 (5 bases). The V end was cut by 3 bases, the J end by 12 bases, with 20 bases between. From germline, CDR1 is SNHLY and CDR2 FYNNEI. This CDR3 contains 14 residues.

This clonotype was detected only a few times. V usage is TRBV7-3 and J usage is TRBJ2-5; unclear D gene. The tail of the sequence fits TRBJ2-1 better, so the J call may be wrong. The CDR3 contains 14 residues. Germline-derived CDR1 and CDR2 are SGHTA and FQGTGA. In nucleotides, the CDR3 is TGTGCCAGCAGCTTAAATGGAGACCAAGAGACCCAGTTCTTC. Translated, it gives CASSLNGDQETQFF.

V gene TRBV6-5 combines with J gene TRBJ2-7; TRBD1 is a possible D gene (5 bases). The CDR3 is made up of 15 amino acids. CDR1 MNHEY and CDR2 SVGAGI come from the germline V gene. Trimming took off 6 bases at V and 0 bases at J, with 15 bases between the two ends. Here the CDR3 DNA reads TGTGCCAGCAGCGAGACAGATGAACCCTCCTACGAGCAGTACTTC. Protein sequence: CASSETDEPSYEQYF.

This clonotype occurred a few times. This rearrangement joins TRBV7-6 to TRBJ2-1; D unresolved. This CDR3 contains 15 residues. V lost 5 bases, J lost 5 bases, and 16 bases lay in between. Looked up from germline, CDR1 is SGHVS and CDR2 is FNYEAQ. CDR3 sequence reads: CASSRTTGYNNEQFF. The CDR3, as DNA: TGTGCCAGCAGCCGTACGACCGGTTATAACAATGAGCAGTTCTTC. The complete variable domain, with remaining parts taken from reference TRBV7-6 and TRBJ2-1, reads GAGVSQSPRYKVTKRGQDVALRCDPISGHVSLYWYRQALGQGPEFLTYFNYEAQQDKSGLPNDRFSAERPEGSISTLTIQRTEQRDSAMYRCASSRTTGYNNEQFFGPGTRLTVL.

The J gene is TRBJ1-4, the V gene TRBV12-3 or TRBV12-4; D gene unclear. This CDR3 spans 15 amino acids. The ends were cut back, 5 bases at V and 5 bases at J, with 15 bases in the middle. CDR3 sequence reads: CASSPQTAYNEKLFF. The CDR3 bases are TGTGCCAGCAGTCCTCAAACAGCGTACAATGAAAAACTGTTTTTT.